Below, 22 T cell receptor beta chains from the same sample are listed, as sequenced in a study of beta chain features in type 1 diabetes. Expressed TCRB transcripts got sequenced, as all isolated RNA was reverse transcribed. Only in-frame clones appear in the TCRdb table, and some are missing; sequencing was by immunoSEQ multiplex PCR. The sample carries under 250,000 clones, 27% recorded once. Source material: central memory CD4+ T cells from blood. The source of these receptors is a man younger than 45 in good health.

This clone was observed a few times. The chain uses TRBV29-1 and TRBJ2-7; D call uncertain. Between the trimmed V and J ends, which lost 5 bases and 0 bases, there was a span of 8 bases. This CDR3 spans 12 amino acids. CDR1 SQVTM and CDR2 ANQGSEA come from the germline V gene. DNA for the CDR3: TGCAGCGTTTTCGGCGGCTCCTACGAGCAGTACTTC. Translation: CSVFGGSYEQYF.

This clone was seen a few times. This chain links TRBV7-6 with TRBJ1-1; possible D gene TRBD1, 5 bases. V shed 4 bases and J shed 6 bases, with 12 bases lying between them. The CDR3 consists of 13 residues. The V gene's germline CDR1 is SGHVS and CDR2 FNYEAQ. In nucleotides, the CDR3 is TGTGCCAGCAGCTCACCCACAGGCGCTGAAGCTTTCTTT. It codes for CASSSPTGAEAFF.

The V and J genes are TRBV30 and TRBJ1-5, with 8 bases that match TRBD1. The CDR3 contains 13 residues. Germline V gene sequence: CDR1 GTSNPN, CDR2 SVGIG (reference sequence). The junction had 2 bases not matched to a gene; V was cut back by 2 bases and J by 5 bases. The CDR3 sequence is CAWSTGGHQPQHF. CDR3 sequence (DNA): TGTGCCTGGAGTACAGGGGGGCATCAGCCCCAGCATTTT.

This clone was found many times. The chain employs TRBV11-2 and TRBJ2-1, with a weak D call TRBD2 (6 bases). This CDR3 has 14 residues. Germline lookup yields CDR1 SGHAT and CDR2 FQNNGV. V was clipped by 2 bases and J by 7 bases, with 12 bases between them. The CDR3: CASSLNGRYNEQFF. CDR3 bases: TGTGCCAGCAGCTTAAACGGGAGATATAATGAGCAGTTCTTC.

There are many counts of this clone. This chain links TRBV7-9 with TRBJ2-6; D is perhaps TRBD1 or TRBD2 (5 bases each). The V and J ends lost 3 bases and 4 bases respectively, with 10 bases between them. Germline V gene lookup returns CDR1 SEHNR and CDR2 FQNEAQ (reference sequence). CDR3 length: 15 residues. The DNA for the CDR3 is TGTGCCAGCAGCTTGACAGCGGCGGGGGCCAACGTCCTGACTTTC. Protein: CASSLTAAGANVLTF.

The gene calls are TRBV11-2 and TRBJ2-7; TRBD1 matches 8 bases. V shed 1 base and J 6 bases; nucleotides not matched to a gene: 5. Per germline, CDR1 SGHAT and CDR2 FQNNGV. CDR3 length: 14 amino acids. In DNA, the CDR3 is TGTGCCAGCAGCTTAGCGGGCAGGGGGCTCGAGCAGTACTTC. Protein: CASSLAGRGLEQYF.

The CDR3 here is CASSNTRGNEKLFF. The CDR3, as DNA: TGTGCCAGCAGCAATACAAGGGGTAATGAAAAACTGTTTTTT. The chain has TRBV21-1 and TRBJ1-4; the D call TRBD1 from the table was never checked on the DNA. TRBV21-1 is described as a pseudogene. CDR3 length equals 14 residues.

This sequence joins TRBV29-1 and TRBJ2-3; D might be TRBD1 or TRBD2, each matching 6 bases. With 5 bases removed from V and 0 bases from J, the gap between germline ends came to 15 bases. The CDR3 totals 15 residues. Per germline, CDR1 SQVTM and CDR2 ANQGSEA. The CDR3 here is CSVQGLAASTDTQYF. In DNA form, the CDR3 reads TGCAGCGTTCAGGGGTTAGCGGCTAGCACAGATACGCAGTATTTT.

Of note for this clone: The same CDR3 also results from other DNA sequences found in this sample. J is TRBJ2-1 and V is TRBV2, with 12 nucleotides matching TRBD2. The CDR3 is made up of 15 amino acids. Trimming cost V 6 bases and J 4 bases; bases outside gene matches: 4. Per the germline V gene, CDR1 is SNHLY and CDR2 is FYNNEI. The CDR3 loop is CASRTGTSGYNEQFF. CDR3 sequence (DNA): TGTGCCAGCAGAACCGGGACTAGCGGGTACAATGAGCAGTTCTTC.

The CDR3 spells CASSFFLGGISYEQYF. In DNA, the CDR3 is TGTGCCAGCAGCTTCTTTTTAGGGGGGATATCCTACGAGCAGTACTTC. This chain uses TRBV5-6 with TRBJ2-7; TRBD1 or TRBD2 may be the D gene (6 bases each). Between the trimmed V and J ends, which lost 2 bases and 1 base, there was a span of 16 bases. Germline assignment: CDR1 SGHDT and CDR2 YYEEEE. This CDR3 is 16 amino acids long.

This clone was counted a few times. This chain connects TRBV27 to TRBJ2-2; 9 positions match TRBD1. This CDR3 contains 14 residues. The J segment lost 4 bases and the V segment lost 8 bases, leaving 5 bases of the junction unmatched. The germline V gene encodes CDR1 MNHEY and CDR2 SMNVEV (reference sequence). The CDR3 sequence: CASGTGLVTGELFF. CDR3 nucleotides: TGTGCCAGCGGGACAGGGTTGGTCACCGGGGAGCTGTTTTTT.

The chain joins TRBV5-4 to TRBJ1-6; D is perhaps TRBD1 (6 bases). The V and J ends lost 3 bases and 6 bases respectively, with 13 bases between them. Germline CDR1 is SGHNT and CDR2 is YYREEE (reference sequence). The length of the CDR3 is 15 residues. CDR3 nucleotide sequence: TGTGCCAGCAGCTCAGATTCAGGGGCTAATTCACCCCTCCACTTT. Its protein product is CASSSDSGANSPLHF.

There are a few counts of this clone. CDR3 nucleotides: TGCGCCAGCAGCCAAGGGAAGTTAGGGGGGGATGGCAGGAACACTGAAGCTTTCTTT. It is translated as CASSQGKLGGDGRNTEAFF. The chain has TRBV4-3 and TRBJ1-1; possible D gene TRBD1, 6 bases. The CDR3 is 19 residues long. Trimming left V 1 base short and J 1 base short, with 22 bases between. The germline V gene encodes CDR1 LGHNA and CDR2 YSLEER.

The rearrangement links TRBV28 to TRBJ1-1; TRBD1 aligns across 7 bases. The CDR3 contains 13 residues. Germline CDR1 and CDR2: MDHEN and SYDVKM. The J segment lost 5 bases and the V segment lost 8 bases, leaving 8 bases of the junction unmatched. Here the CDR3 reads CASVTGVQTEAFF. CDR3 sequence (DNA): TGTGCCAGCGTTACAGGGGTACAGACTGAAGCTTTCTTT.

The rearrangement links TRBV10-3 to TRBJ2-7, with D possibly called TRBD1 or TRBD2 (5 bases each). Trimming removed 4 bases from V and 4 bases from J, with 14 bases in between. CDR1 is ENHRY, CDR2 SYGVKD, per germline. This CDR3 is 14 amino acids long. CDR3: CAISGTGTAYEQYF. As DNA, the CDR3 is TGTGCCATCAGTGGTACCGGGACGGCGTACGAGCAGTACTTC.

This clone was observed a handful of times. The chain has TRBV5-4 and TRBJ1-5, with D unresolved. The CDR3 is 15 residues long. Germline CDR1 reads SGHNT; CDR2 reads YYREEE (reference sequence). V was shortened by 0 bases and J by 5 bases, with 12 bases between the two germline ends. CDR3: CASSLDGYSDQPQHF. The CDR3 nucleotides read TGTGCCAGCAGCTTGGACGGCTACTCGGATCAGCCCCAGCATTTT.

This clone was seen only a few times. The chain links TRBV10-3 to TRBJ2-2; D gene unclear. Germline assignment: CDR1 ENHRY and CDR2 SYGVKD. CDR3 length: 15 residues. Trimming removed 0 bases from V and 0 bases from J, with 5 bases in between. CDR3 nucleotide sequence: TGTGCCATCAGTGAGTCCTGGGCGAACACCGGGGAGCTGTTTTTT. This translates into CAISESWANTGELFF.

This clone was counted at least ten times. The genes are TRBV29-1 and TRBJ2-7; 9 bases match TRBD1. The CDR3 consists of 15 residues. Germline loops: CDR1 SQVTM, CDR2 ANQGSEA. With 4 bases clipped from V and 6 bases from J, the junction kept 13 bases outside the gene matches. CDR3 in DNA: TGCAGCGTTGGCCTCGGCGGACAGGGGACTGGCGAGCAGTACTTC. Translation gives CSVGLGGQGTGEQYF.

This clone turned up a few times. The chain joins TRBV11-2 to TRBJ2-5, with no clear D. V shed 0 bases and J shed 2 bases, with 4 bases lying between them. The CDR3 covers 13 residues. The germline gives CDR1 SGHAT, CDR2 FQNNGV. The CDR3 DNA reads TGTGCCAGCAGCTTAGACATACAAGAGACCCAGTACTTC. The encoded protein is CASSLDIQETQYF.

This clone was picked up a small number of times. The rearrangement uses TRBV5-1 and TRBJ2-7, with D unclear. Trimming took off 4 bases at V and 0 bases at J, with 20 bases between the two ends. This CDR3 contains 17 residues. CDR1 and CDR2 (germline): SGHRS, YFSETQ. CDR3 bases: TGCGCCAGCAGCCCCCTCCCCCCCTTGCCTAGCTCCTACGAGCAGTACTTC. The encoded protein is CASSPLPPLPSSYEQYF. The full variable domain, with the rest looked up from reference TRBV5-1 and TRBJ2-7, is KAGVTQTPRYLIKTRGQQVTLSCSPISGHRSVSWYQQTPGQGLQFLFEYFSETQRNKGNFPGRFSGRQFSNSRSEMNVSTLELGDSALYLCASSPLPPLPSSYEQYFGPGTRLTVT.

The chain recombines TRBV6-1 with TRBJ2-3; 7 bases are a match to TRBD1. The CDR3 sequence is 15 residues long. The germline V gene has CDR1 MNHNS and CDR2 SASEGT. With 6 bases clipped from V and 0 bases from J, the junction kept 6 bases outside the gene matches. The CDR3 region is CASRFEGASTDTQYF. In DNA, the CDR3 is TGTGCCAGCAGATTCGAGGGGGCTAGCACAGATACGCAGTATTTT.

The gene calls are TRBV7-2 and TRBJ2-5, with D maybe TRBD2 (5 bases). The CDR3 extends over 13 amino acids. Deletions cut 5 bases from V and 5 bases from J, with 12 bases between. Germline values: CDR1 SGHTA, CDR2 FQGNSA. The CDR3 loop reads CASSPSGGETQYF. DNA for the CDR3: TGTGCCAGCAGCCCCAGTGGCGGGGAGACCCAGTACTTC.